Sequencing of this T cell receptor (beta chain) was carried out in a study of blood T cells in healthy people across ages. Trimming cost V 6 bases and J 1 base, with 9 bases left between them. This CDR3 has 13 residues. Germline CDR1 reads MNHNS; CDR2 reads SASEGT. It was with a sample-barcoded 5' primer and a J-beta primer mix that a second PCR of roughly 6 to 12 cycles was run. MiXCR was run by TCRdb on the 5' RACE reads, yielding one entry per CDR3 protein. The data hold over 550,000 distinct CDR3 sequences, with roughly 31% observed a single time. Russia was home to the donors, healthy Caucasian individuals aged about 6 to 90. At least 6.5 million PBMCs were isolated per sample.

This chain uses TRBV6-1 with TRBJ1-1, with D uncertain. The TCR was taken from a woman of 80 years or more in good health. Material: blood. Here the CDR3 reads CASRRRTNTEAFF. CDR3 in DNA: TGTGCCAGCAGGCGACGGACGAACACTGAAGCTTTCTTT.